The 3 T cell receptor beta chains below all came from one sample that was sequenced in a study of regulatory T cells in long-lasting Graves disease. Library construction for TCR beta used iRepertoire HTBI primers and Arm-PCR of CDR3 regions. TCRdb re-analysed the multiplex PCR reads in MiXCR, keeping a single row per CDR3 protein. The sample lists 250,000 to 300,000 distinct CDR3 sequences; 18% were seen once. Time point specified: newly diagnosed GD, antithyroid drugs for less than 3 months. The TCR library used RNA extracted from PBMCs. The same sample was also used in a study of T cells in Graves' hyperthyroidism and ophthalmopathy.

Sequencing used peripheral blood mononuclear cells (PBMCs), obtained at new diagnosis, from a patient treated with antithyroid drugs. The receptors were gathered from a woman aged 30 to 39 with Graves disease.

Ten or more counts support this clonotype. The chain uses TRBV20-1 and TRBJ2-2; unclear D gene. Per the germline V gene, CDR1 is DFQATT and CDR2 is SNEGSKA (reference sequence). CDR3 length: 16 residues. The V gene lost 0 bases and the J gene lost 5 bases, with 16 bases spanning the gap. CDR3 in amino acids: CSARDKSYQGTGELFF. For the CDR3, the DNA is TGCAGTGCTAGAGATAAGTCCTACCAAGGGACCGGGGAGCTGTTTTTT.

This clonotype was seen many times. The chain has TRBV18 and TRBJ2-1; no reliable D call. The V gene lost 3 bases and the J gene lost 5 bases, with 8 bases spanning the gap. The CDR3 length is 13 residues. CDR1 and CDR2 from the germline V gene are KGHSH and LQKENI. CDR3 region: CASSPNTHNEQFF. The DNA for the CDR3 is TGTGCCAGCTCACCGAATACTCACAATGAGCAGTTCTTC.

The chain uses TRBV6-2 or TRBV6-3 and TRBJ1-2; 7 positions match TRBD1. The V segment lost 5 bases and the J segment 4 bases; nucleotides outside the gene matches: 10. The CDR3 extends over 15 amino acids. CDR1 is MNHEY and CDR2 is SVGEGT in the germline V gene. The CDR3: CASSEDDREGYGYTF. Here the CDR3 DNA reads TGTGCCAGCAGTGAAGATGACAGGGAGGGCTATGGCTACACCTTC.